These T cell receptor beta chains were read from a single sample in a study of shared clonotypes between healthy human individuals. Assay used: immunoSEQ multiplex PCR; TCRdb lists only in-frame clones, some missing. The data contain about 750,000 clones, 92% of them singletons. The sequenced sample was naive CD8+ T cells sorted from blood. These receptors were obtained from a man aged 25 to 45 in good health. The CDR3 runs from the conserved cysteine through the conserved F or W. Fields, in order: D gene, V gene, J gene, clone size, CDR3 DNA, CDR3 protein. The D gene is left open where the match is weak. The size entry is marked missing in some rows and otherwise reads once, few, many or a size class.

D gene: -; V gene: TRBV18; J gene: TRBJ1-1; clone size: -; CDR3 DNA: TGTGCCAGCTCCCGCTACAGGGATAACACTGAAGCTTTCTTT; CDR3 protein: CASSRYRDNTEAFF
D gene: -; V gene: TRBV15; J gene: TRBJ1-1; clone size: -; CDR3 DNA: TGTGCCACCAGCAGAGAGGAGGTGTACACTGAAGCTTTCTTT; CDR3 protein: CATSREEVYTEAFF
D gene: -; V gene: TRBV25-1; J gene: TRBJ2-5; clone size: -; CDR3 DNA: TGTGCCAGCAGGGACACGGAGGGAGAGACCCAGTACTTC; CDR3 protein: CASRDTEGETQYF
D gene: -; V gene: TRBV7-8; J gene: TRBJ2-1; clone size: -; CDR3 DNA: TGTGCCAGCAGCTTCAAGCGGAATGAGCAGTTCTTC; CDR3 protein: CASSFKRNEQFF
D gene: -; V gene: TRBV7-9; J gene: TRBJ2-1; clone size: -; CDR3 DNA: TGTGCCAGCAGCTTAGGGAATGAGCAGTTCTTC; CDR3 protein: CASSLGNEQFF
D gene: TRBD2; V gene: TRBV7-6; J gene: TRBJ2-1; clone size: once; CDR3 DNA: TGTGCCAGCAGCTTAGATGTGGGACTAGCGTTCAATGAGCAGTTCTTC; CDR3 protein: CASSLDVGLAFNEQFF
D gene: -; V gene: TRBV19; J gene: TRBJ2-6; clone size: once; CDR3 DNA: TGTGCCAGTAGTCTCGACCCCTATGGGGCCAACGTCCTGACTTTC; CDR3 protein: CASSLDPYGANVLTF
D gene: -; V gene: TRBV11-2; J gene: TRBJ1-5; clone size: -; CDR3 DNA: TGTGCCAGCAGCTTAGACAGGGACGATCAGCCCCAGCATTTT; CDR3 protein: CASSLDRDDQPQHF
D gene: TRBD1; V gene: TRBV4-1; J gene: TRBJ2-5; clone size: -; CDR3 DNA: TGCGCCAGCAGCCAATACCTCGACAGGGAGACTGGAGAGACCCAGTACTTC; CDR3 protein: CASSQYLDRETGETQYF
D gene: -; V gene: TRBV25-1; J gene: TRBJ2-7; clone size: -; CDR3 DNA: TGTGCCAGCAGTGAAGGGGGGTCAGGGCCTTACTTC; CDR3 protein: CASSEGGSGPYF
D gene: TRBD1; V gene: TRBV7-2; J gene: TRBJ2-2; clone size: -; CDR3 DNA: TGTGCCAGCAGCTTACCGGGACAGGGTTTGAACACCGGGGAGCTGTTTTTT; CDR3 protein: CASSLPGQGLNTGELFF
D gene: -; V gene: TRBV7-9; J gene: TRBJ2-2; clone size: -; CDR3 DNA: TGTGCCAGCTCAGACAGGATAATAGCGGGCACCGGGGAGCTGTTTTTT; CDR3 protein: CASSDRIIAGTGELFF
D gene: -; V gene: TRBV27; J gene: TRBJ2-3; clone size: -; CDR3 DNA: TGTGCCAGCAGTGGGGTTGGGGATACGCAGTATTTT; CDR3 protein: CASSGVGDTQYF
D gene: TRBD1; V gene: TRBV6-4; J gene: TRBJ2-2; clone size: once; CDR3 DNA: TGTGCCAGCAGTGACAGGGGGCCGGGCACCGGGGAGCTGTTTTTT; CDR3 protein: CASSDRGPGTGELFF
D gene: -; V gene: TRBV12-5; J gene: TRBJ1-2; clone size: once; CDR3 DNA: TGTGCTAGTGGTTTGGATAATGGGCTGGCTAACTATGGCTACACCTTC; CDR3 protein: CASGLDNGLANYGYTF
D gene: TRBD2; V gene: TRBV28; J gene: TRBJ2-7; clone size: -; CDR3 DNA: TGTGCCAGCAGATCACTAGCGGTCTACGAGCAGTACTTC; CDR3 protein: CASRSLAVYEQYF
D gene: -; V gene: TRBV19; J gene: TRBJ2-3; clone size: -; CDR3 DNA: TGTGCCAGTAGCGCCCAGGGACCGGCGGCTCATACGCAGTATTTT; CDR3 protein: CASSAQGPAAHTQYF
D gene: -; V gene: TRBV7-8; J gene: TRBJ2-7; clone size: -; CDR3 DNA: TGTGCCAGCAGCTCCGGGTCGGAGGGGGCCTCCTACGAGCAGTACTTC; CDR3 protein: CASSSGSEGASYEQYF
D gene: -; V gene: TRBV27; J gene: TRBJ2-2; clone size: -; CDR3 DNA: TGTGCCAGCAGTTTTCCAGGGGTCACCGGGGAGCTGTTTTTT; CDR3 protein: CASSFPGVTGELFF
D gene: TRBD1; V gene: TRBV27; J gene: TRBJ2-7; clone size: once; CDR3 DNA: TGTGCCAGCAGTACTGACAGGGGGCTTTGGTACGAGCAGTACTTC; CDR3 protein: CASSTDRGLWYEQYF
D gene: -; V gene: TRBV29-1; J gene: TRBJ2-1; clone size: -; CDR3 DNA: TGCAGCGTTCTGGGGAGGTACTCCTACAATGAGCAGTTCTTC; CDR3 protein: CSVLGRYSYNEQFF